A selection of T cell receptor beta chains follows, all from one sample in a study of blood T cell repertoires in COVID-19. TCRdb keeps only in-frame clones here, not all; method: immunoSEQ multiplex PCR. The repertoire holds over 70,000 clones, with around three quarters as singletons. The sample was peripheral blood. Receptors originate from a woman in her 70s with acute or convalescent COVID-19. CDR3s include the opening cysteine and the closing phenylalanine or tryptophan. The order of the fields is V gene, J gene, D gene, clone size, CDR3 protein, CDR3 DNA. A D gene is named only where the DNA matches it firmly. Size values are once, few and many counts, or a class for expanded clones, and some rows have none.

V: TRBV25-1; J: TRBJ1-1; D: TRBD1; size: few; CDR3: CASSESPAGGILTEAFF; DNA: TGTGCCAGCAGTGAATCTCCCGCAGGGGGCATTCTTACTGAAGCTTTCTTT
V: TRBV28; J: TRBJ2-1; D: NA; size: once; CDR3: CASSLFGSYNEQFF; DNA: TGTGCCAGCAGTTTATTCGGTAGCTACAATGAGCAGTTCTTC
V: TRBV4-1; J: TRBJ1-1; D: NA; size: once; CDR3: CASSQERGLMNTEAFF; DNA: TGCGCCAGCAGCCAAGAGAGGGGACTGATGAACACTGAAGCTTTCTTT
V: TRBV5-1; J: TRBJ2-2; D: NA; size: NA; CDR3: CASSFSGTANTGELFF; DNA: TGCGCCAGCAGCTTTAGCGGGACAGCGAACACCGGGGAGCTGTTTTTT
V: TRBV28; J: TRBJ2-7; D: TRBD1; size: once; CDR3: CASSQTGVYEQYF; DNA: TGTGCCAGCAGTCAGACAGGGGTCTACGAGCAGTACTTC
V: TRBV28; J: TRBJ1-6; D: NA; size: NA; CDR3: CASSPLGLALHF; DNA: TGTGCCAGCAGCCCTCTGGGCCTAGCGCTCCACTTT
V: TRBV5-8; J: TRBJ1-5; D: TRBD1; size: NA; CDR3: CASSFQGVQPQHF; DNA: TGTGCCAGCAGCTTCCAGGGGGTGCAGCCCCAGCATTTT
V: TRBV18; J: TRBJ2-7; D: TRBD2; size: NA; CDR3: CASSPTAGTRGYEQYF; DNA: TGTGCCAGCTCTCCAACGGCCGGGACTAGAGGTTACGAGCAGTACTTC
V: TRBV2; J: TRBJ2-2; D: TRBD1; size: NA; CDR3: CASSVTTGGLTGELFF; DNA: TGTGCCAGCAGTGTCACAACAGGGGGTTTAACCGGGGAGCTGTTTTTT
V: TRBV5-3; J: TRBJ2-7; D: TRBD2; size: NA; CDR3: CARSFMTSGSSYEQYF; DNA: TGTGCCAGAAGCTTCATGACTAGCGGGAGCTCCTACGAGCAGTACTTC
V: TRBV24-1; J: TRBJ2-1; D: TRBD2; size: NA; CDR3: CATQQGLAGAGEQFF; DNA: TGTGCCACCCAACAGGGACTAGCGGGAGCCGGTGAGCAGTTCTTC
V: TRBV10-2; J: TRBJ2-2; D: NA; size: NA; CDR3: CASTQNTGELFF; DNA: TGCGCCAGCACACAGAACACCGGGGAGCTGTTTTTT
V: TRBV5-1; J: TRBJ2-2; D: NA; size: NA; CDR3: CASSLAAGWDTGELFF; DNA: TGCGCCAGCAGCTTGGCGGCAGGGTGGGACACCGGGGAGCTGTTTTTT
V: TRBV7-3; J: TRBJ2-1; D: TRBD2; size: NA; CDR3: CASSRLAGESNNEQFF; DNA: TGTGCCAGCAGCCGCCTAGCGGGAGAGTCCAACAATGAGCAGTTCTTC
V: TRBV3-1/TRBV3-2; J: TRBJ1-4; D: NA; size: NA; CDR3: CASSQGRMGTPAF; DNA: TGTGCCAGCAGCCAGGGTCGTATGGGCACACCCGCATTT
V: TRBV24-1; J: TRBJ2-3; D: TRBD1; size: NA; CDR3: CATSDLIQGSQTDTQYF; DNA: TGTGCCACCAGTGACCTAATACAGGGGAGCCAAACAGATACGCAGTATTTT
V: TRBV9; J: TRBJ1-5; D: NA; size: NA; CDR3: CASSVGSTVNQPQHF; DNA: TGTGCCAGCAGCGTAGGTTCTACAGTGAATCAGCCCCAGCATTTT
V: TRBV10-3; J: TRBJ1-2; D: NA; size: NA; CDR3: CATDPGANYGYTF; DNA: TGTGCCACCGACCCGGGGGCTAACTATGGCTACACCTTC
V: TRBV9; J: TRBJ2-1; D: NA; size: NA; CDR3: CASSAVNSYNEQFF; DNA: TGTGCCAGCAGCGCAGTGAACAGTTACAATGAGCAGTTCTTC
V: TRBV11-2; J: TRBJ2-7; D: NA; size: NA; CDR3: CASSLAPSYEQYF; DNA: TGTGCCAGCAGCTTAGCCCCGTCCTACGAGCAGTACTTC
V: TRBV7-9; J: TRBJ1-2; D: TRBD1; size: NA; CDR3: CASSPWTGSSRGYTF; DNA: TGTGCCAGCAGCCCTTGGACAGGGTCGTCTCGCGGCTACACCTTC
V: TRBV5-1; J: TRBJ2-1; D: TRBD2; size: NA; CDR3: CASSLRLAGYNEQFF; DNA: TGCGCCAGCAGCTTGCGGCTAGCGGGTTACAATGAGCAGTTCTTC
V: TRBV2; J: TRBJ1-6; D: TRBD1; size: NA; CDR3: CASTSLLVTGLSNSPLHF; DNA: TGTGCCAGCACAAGTTTGCTGGTGACAGGGCTAAGTAATTCACCCCTCCACTTT
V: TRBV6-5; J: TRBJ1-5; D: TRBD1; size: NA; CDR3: CASSSGGPLTPQHF; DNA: TGTGCCAGCAGTTCAGGGGGCCCTTTGACGCCCCAGCATTTT
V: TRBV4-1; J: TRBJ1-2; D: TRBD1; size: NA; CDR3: CASSLSPGTGGSYGYTF; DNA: TGCGCCAGCAGCCTCTCACCGGGGACAGGGGGAAGCTATGGCTACACCTTC
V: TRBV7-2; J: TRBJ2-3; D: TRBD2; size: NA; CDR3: CASSMLAGGTDTQYF; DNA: TGTGCCAGCAGCATGTTAGCGGGGGGGACAGATACGCAGTATTTT
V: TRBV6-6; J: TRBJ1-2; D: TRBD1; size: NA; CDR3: CASSGQDRVGGYTF; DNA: TGTGCCAGCAGTGGACAGGACAGGGTAGGAGGCTACACCTTC
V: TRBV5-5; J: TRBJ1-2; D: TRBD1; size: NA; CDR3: CASSSGQGNYGYTF; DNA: TGTGCCAGCAGCTCCGGACAGGGGAACTATGGCTACACCTTC
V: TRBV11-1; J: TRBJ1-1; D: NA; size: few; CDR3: CASRSLGSTEAFF; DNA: TGTGCCAGCCGTTCTCTTGGTAGCACTGAAGCTTTCTTT
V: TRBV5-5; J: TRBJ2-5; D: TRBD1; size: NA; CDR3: CASSLRDRAQGGGTQYF; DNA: TGTGCCAGCAGCTTGAGGGACAGGGCCCAGGGTGGAGGGACCCAGTACTTC
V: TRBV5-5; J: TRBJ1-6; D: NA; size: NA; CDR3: CASSSGTASGGNSPLHF; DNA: TGTGCCAGCAGCTCCGGGACGGCGAGCGGAGGGAATTCACCCCTCCACTTT
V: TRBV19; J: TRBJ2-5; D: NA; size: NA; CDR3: CASSIPFPGTQYF; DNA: TGTGCCAGTAGTATCCCTTTTCCCGGGACCCAGTACTTC
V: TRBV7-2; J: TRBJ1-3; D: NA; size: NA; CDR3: CASSSVPSPGNTIYF; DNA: TGTGCCAGCAGCTCGGTTCCTTCTCCTGGAAACACCATATATTTT
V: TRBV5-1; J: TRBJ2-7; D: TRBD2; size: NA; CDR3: CASSLGTSGTYEQYF; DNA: TGCGCCAGCAGCTTGGGGACTAGCGGGACCTACGAGCAGTACTTC
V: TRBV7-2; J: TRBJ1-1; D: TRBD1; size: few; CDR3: CASSGRDRGAFF; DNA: TGTGCCAGCAGCGGCCGGGACAGGGGGGCTTTCTTT
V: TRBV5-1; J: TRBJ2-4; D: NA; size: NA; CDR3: CASRPNQTGLAKNIQYF; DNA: TGCGCCAGCAGACCCAACCAGACAGGATTAGCCAAAAACATTCAGTACTTC
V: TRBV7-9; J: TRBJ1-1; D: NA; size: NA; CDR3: CASSPPVRGTEAFF; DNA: TGTGCCAGCAGCCCCCCGGTCAGGGGAACTGAAGCTTTCTTT
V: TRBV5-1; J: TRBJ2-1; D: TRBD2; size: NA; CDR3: CASSLSGTSNEQFF; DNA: TGCGCCAGCAGCTTATCAGGGACTAGCAATGAGCAGTTCTTC
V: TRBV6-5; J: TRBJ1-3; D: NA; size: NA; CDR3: CASSQGLSGNTIYF; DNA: TGTGCCAGCAGTCAGGGGCTCTCTGGAAACACCATATATTTT
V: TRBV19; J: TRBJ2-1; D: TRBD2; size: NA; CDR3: CASSSRVERDHNEQFF; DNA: TGTGCCAGTAGTTCCCGAGTGGAGCGGGACCACAATGAGCAGTTCTTC
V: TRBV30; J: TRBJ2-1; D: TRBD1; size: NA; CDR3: CAWSVTGQGAFNEQFF; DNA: TGTGCCTGGAGTGTTACTGGACAGGGGGCGTTCAATGAGCAGTTCTTC
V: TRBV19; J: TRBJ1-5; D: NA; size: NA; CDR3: CASSTAQKPGYSNQPQHF; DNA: TGTGCCAGTAGTACCGCTCAAAAGCCGGGATATAGCAATCAGCCCCAGCATTTT
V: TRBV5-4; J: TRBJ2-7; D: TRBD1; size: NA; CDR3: CASSRDRTYEQYF; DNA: TGTGCCAGCAGCCGGGACAGGACCTACGAGCAGTACTTC
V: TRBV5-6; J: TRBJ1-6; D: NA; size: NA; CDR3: CASSLATEGDHSPLHF; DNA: TGTGCCAGCAGCTTGGCCACAGAGGGTGATCATTCACCCCTCCACTTT
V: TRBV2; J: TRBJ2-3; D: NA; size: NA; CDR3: CASSARMGGSGTDTQYF; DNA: TGTGCCAGCAGTGCCCGCATGGGGGGTAGTGGGACAGATACGCAGTATTTT
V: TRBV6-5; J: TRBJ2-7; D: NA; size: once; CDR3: CASTLSYEQYF; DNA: TGTGCCAGCACCCTCTCCTACGAGCAGTACTTC
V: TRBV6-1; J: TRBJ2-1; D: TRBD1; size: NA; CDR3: CASSELSGTGVYNEQFF; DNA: TGTGCCAGCAGTGAATTATCCGGGACAGGGGTCTACAATGAGCAGTTCTTC